This TCR beta chain was identified in a study of T cell changes during pregnancy in multiple sclerosis (dated by TCRdb to the late 2010s). General notes on the study: The study examined how the T cell repertoire changed over the course of pregnancy in women with multiple sclerosis.

About this clone: Its antigen specificity is not known. Base-call qualities are not available, and no considerably larger clone is one nucleotide away.

Libraries were prepared through the immunoSEQ multiplex PCR assay. What TCRdb holds here is the immuneACCESS table cut down to in-frame rearrangements. Part of the clones is not present; checked against another copy, under half of the missing clones reflect an unresolved V gene, and the others are unexplained. For this sample there are 32,000 or so clones; about 91% appear just once. About 11% of the sample is taken by the ten largest. The germline ends are 8 bases apart after V is trimmed by 0 bases and J by 2 bases. The CDR3 measures 15 amino acids from cysteine to phenylalanine. Only the CDR3 part of the read is kept: 45 bases, read in frame from the first base. In the germline V gene (reference sequence), CDR1 corresponds to WNHNN and CDR2 to SYGVQD.

This TCR was recovered from a female donor with multiple sclerosis, enrolled in a pregnancy study. Sequencing was performed on CD8+ T cells from peripheral blood mononuclear cells, taken in the second trimester of pregnancy. The rearrangement joined TRBV10-1 to TRBJ2-1; D gene: possibly TRBD2, on 6 matching bases. DNA sequence: TGCGCCAGCAGTGAGTCGCGGGGCCCCTACAATGAGCAGTTCTTC. It specifies CASSESRGPYNEQFF.